The 30 T cell receptor beta chains reported below all come from one sample, sequenced in a study of cytomegalovirus exposure and HLA in healthy donors. Amplification used 60 Vbeta primers and 13 Jbeta primers. Some clones are missing from TCRdb's copy, which holds only in-frame ones; the method was immunoSEQ multiplex PCR. The table has roughly 190,000 clones, 81% seen once. The specimen sequenced was PBMCs. All receptors come from a young man in good health and CMV-seronegative.

This clone was picked up one time. The chain links TRBV5-6 to TRBJ1-2; TRBD1 aligns across 7 bases. Per the germline V gene, CDR1 is SGHDT and CDR2 is YYEEEE. There are 14 residues in the CDR3. V shed 4 bases and J 3 bases; nucleotides not matched to a gene: 6. The CDR3 here is CASSKGDSDYGYTF. For the CDR3, the DNA is TGTGCCAGCAGCAAGGGGGACAGCGACTATGGCTACACCTTC.

CDR3 protein: CATRKGEDTDTQYF. CDR3 coding DNA: TGTGCCACCAGGAAAGGGGAGGACACAGATACGCAGTATTTT. J is TRBJ2-3 and V is TRBV10-3; perhaps TRBD2 as D (6 bases). The CDR3 has 14 amino acids. Germline V gene lookup returns CDR1 ENHRY and CDR2 SYGVKD. Between the trimmed V and J ends, which lost 10 bases and 2 bases, there was a span of 16 bases.

V and J are TRBV6-5 and TRBJ1-2; TRBD1 aligns across 8 bases. The V segment lost 7 bases and the J segment 5 bases; nucleotides outside the gene matches: 12. The CDR3 runs 15 residues. Germline CDR1 is MNHEY and CDR2 is SVGAGI. CDR3 protein: CASTSLTTGEYGYTF. The CDR3 nucleotides are TGTGCCAGCACGTCACTCACGACAGGGGAATATGGCTACACCTTC.

The V call is TRBV7-2, the J call TRBJ2-1, with 7 positions matching TRBD2. In germline, CDR1 is SGHTA, CDR2 FQGNSA. V shed 7 bases and J 9 bases; nucleotides not matched to a gene: 12. The CDR3 extends over 14 amino acids. CDR3 region: CASTELAAGGEQFF. The CDR3 DNA reads TGTGCCAGCACTGAGCTAGCGGCTGGGGGTGAGCAGTTCTTC.

This clone was picked up a small number of times. The rearrangement uses TRBV5-1 and TRBJ2-7, with D possibly being TRBD2 (5 bases). Germline CDR1 SGHRS, CDR2 YFSETQ. Trimming cost V 5 bases and J 4 bases, with 7 bases left between them. There are 11 residues in the CDR3. For the CDR3, the DNA is TGCGCCAGCAGGAGGGCGTACGAGCAGTACTTC. Translating it yields CASRRAYEQYF.

This chain joins TRBV28 and TRBJ2-5, with a tentative D call TRBD1 (6 bases). The V and J ends lost 5 bases and 2 bases respectively, with 18 bases between them. Germline V gene sequence: CDR1 MDHEN, CDR2 SYDVKM. The CDR3 sequence is 16 residues long. CDR3 protein: CASSPSGVRKQETQYF. The DNA for the CDR3 is TGTGCCAGCAGTCCGTCAGGGGTGAGGAAACAAGAGACCCAGTACTTC.

V usage is TRBV5-4 and J usage is TRBJ2-1; TRBD2 aligns across 8 bases. V trimming: 6 bases; J trimming: 7 bases; junction bases outside the gene matches: 12. The CDR3 length is 15 residues. The germline CDR1 and CDR2 sequences are SGHNT and YYREEE (reference sequence). As DNA, the CDR3 is TGTGCCAGCATTGCGGGGGGCGGCGGAGTAAATGAGCAGTTCTTC. Amino acids: CASIAGGGGVNEQFF.

This clone was detected once. J is TRBJ2-1 and V is TRBV28; 10 bases line up with TRBD2. J was trimmed by 7 bases and V by 0 bases; bases with no gene match: 3. This CDR3 has 15 residues. Germline V lookup: CDR1 MDHEN, CDR2 SYDVKM. CDR3 amino acids: CASSLWSSGRNEQFF. CDR3 DNA: TGTGCCAGCAGTTTATGGAGTAGCGGGAGGAATGAGCAGTTCTTC.

The chain is built from TRBV5-5 and TRBJ2-3; 10 nucleotides agree with TRBD1. CDR1 and CDR2 from the germline V gene are SGHKS and YYEKEE (reference sequence). Trimming removed 9 bases from V and 2 bases from J; junction bases left unmatched: 15. This CDR3 is 17 amino acids long. The CDR3 bases are TGTGCCACCACTGGGAACCCGGGACAGGGGAACACAGATACGCAGTATTTT. Residues: CATTGNPGQGNTDTQYF.

J is TRBJ2-2 and V is TRBV2; TRBD2 agrees at 7 bases. The CDR3 extends over 14 amino acids. The germline gives CDR1 SNHLY, CDR2 FYNNEI. V lost 6 bases and J lost 4; bases outside the gene matches: 5. For the CDR3, the DNA is TGTGCCAGCAGATCGGGCGGGGGCACCGGGGAGCTGTTTTTT. It is translated as CASRSGGGTGELFF.

This sequence joins TRBV5-1 and TRBJ1-2; a possible D gene is TRBD1 (5 bases). The CDR3 totals 13 residues. The V gene's germline CDR1 is SGHRS and CDR2 YFSETQ. Deletions cut 7 bases from V and 7 bases from J, with 17 bases between. The CDR3 DNA sequence: TGCGCCAGCTCCCGGTGGCCAGGGTCTGGCTACACCTTC. Translation: CASSRWPGSGYTF. Based on the CDR3 plus reference TRBV5-1 and TRBJ1-2, the full variable domain is KAGVTQTPRYLIKTRGQQVTLSCSPISGHRSVSWYQQTPGQGLQFLFEYFSETQRNKGNFPGRFSGRQFSNSRSEMNVSTLELGDSALYLCASSRWPGSGYTFGSGTRLTVV.

The rearrangement joins TRBV7-6 to TRBJ1-6; D is uncertain. Germline CDR1 SGHVS, CDR2 FNYEAQ. V was clipped by 4 bases and J by 10 bases, with 8 bases between them. This CDR3 contains 12 residues. The CDR3 sequence is CASSSEHSPLHF. CDR3 sequence (DNA): TGTGCCAGCAGCTCCGAGCACTCACCCCTCCACTTT. Combining the CDR3 with reference TRBV7-6 and TRBJ1-6 gives the whole variable domain GAGVSQSPRYKVTKRGQDVALRCDPISGHVSLYWYRQALGQGPEFLTYFNYEAQQDKSGLPNDRFSAERPEGSISTLTIQRTEQRDSAMYRCASSSEHSPLHFGNGTRLTVT.

This chain connects TRBV25-1 to TRBJ2-5, with TRBD1 matching over 7 bases. The CDR3 runs to 17 residues. V shed 4 bases and J 5 bases; nucleotides not matched to a gene: 16. CDR1 and CDR2 (germline): MGHDK, SYGVNS. The CDR3 coding sequence is TGTGCCAGCAGTGTCATACTTCCGGGACAGAGAAGGGAGACCCAGTACTTC. This gives the protein CASSVILPGQRRETQYF.

The chain combines TRBV2 with TRBJ2-7, with 15 bases fitting TRBD2. CDR1 SNHLY and CDR2 FYNNEI come from the germline V gene. Losses at the gene ends were 7 bases for V and 3 bases for J; bases not matched to a gene: 10. The CDR3 is 17 amino acids. The CDR3 loop reads CASTSGTSGRRLYEQYF. As DNA, the CDR3 is TGTGCCAGCACCTCCGGGACTAGCGGGAGGAGACTCTACGAGCAGTACTTC. Full variable domain (outside the CDR3, taken from reference TRBV2 and TRBJ2-7): EPEVTQTPSHQVTQMGQEVILRCVPISNHLYFYWYRQILGQKVEFLVSFYNNEISEKSEIFDDQFSVERPDGSNFTLKIRSTKLEDSAMYFCASTSGTSGRRLYEQYFGPGTRLTVT.

The rearrangement uses TRBV28 and TRBJ1-2; D possibly corresponds to TRBD1 (5 bases). The V gene's germline CDR1 is MDHEN and CDR2 SYDVKM. Trimming took 6 bases from V and 4 from J, leaving 15 bases between them. The CDR3 runs to 14 residues. The CDR3 region has the DNA TGTGCCAGCAGGGAAATAACTGACAGCTATGGCTACACCTTC. It is translated as CASREITDSYGYTF.

V and J are TRBV2 and TRBJ1-5; 9 bases are shared with TRBD1. The CDR3 consists of 16 residues. The germline V gene encodes CDR1 SNHLY and CDR2 FYNNEI. V was pared by 4 bases and J by 5 bases, with 9 bases of the junction left unmatched. In nucleotides, the CDR3 is TGTGCCAGCAGTGGGGAACACAGGGGGCCCTATCAGCCCCAGCATTTT. Residues: CASSGEHRGPYQPQHF. The variable domain in full, with the rest retrieved from reference TRBV2 and TRBJ1-5, is EPEVTQTPSHQVTQMGQEVILRCVPISNHLYFYWYRQILGQKVEFLVSFYNNEISEKSEIFDDQFSVERPDGSNFTLKIRSTKLEDSAMYFCASSGEHRGPYQPQHFGDGTRLSIL.

This clone was seen only a few times. The chain has TRBV30 and TRBJ2-5, with 10 bases matching TRBD1. Germline values: CDR1 GTSNPN, CDR2 SVGIG (reference sequence). With V trimmed by 7 bases and J by 5 bases, 7 bases remained unmatched. The CDR3 covers 13 residues. DNA of the CDR3: TGTGCCTACCGACAGGGGGCAGGGGAGACCCAGTACTTC. This sequence encodes CAYRQGAGETQYF.

Notes on this clone: Sequence at one end of the junction differs from germline and may be a read error. The chain carries TRBV7-9 and TRBJ1-2; D not resolved. Germline values: CDR1 SEHNR, CDR2 FQNEAQ (reference sequence). The CDR3 spans 19 residues. The CDR3 region is CSSSFRPRFKDSPDYGYTF. The CDR3 DNA sequence: TGTTCCAGCAGCTTCCGCCCGCGTTTTAAAGACTCCCCTGACTATGGCTACACCTTC.

The chain employs TRBV2 and TRBJ2-7, with a possible D match to TRBD1 (6 bases). This CDR3 is 15 amino acids long. V was cut by 4 bases and J by 4 bases, with 17 bases left in between. CDR1 is SNHLY and CDR2 is FYNNEI in the germline V gene. The CDR3 DNA reads TGTGCCAGCAGTGCGGGCGGACAGCTCAGTTACGAGCAGTACTTC. It is translated as CASSAGGQLSYEQYF.

The chain carries TRBV5-4 and TRBJ2-7; D perhaps matches TRBD2 (6 bases). V was trimmed by 5 bases and J by 0 bases, leaving 12 bases between them. This CDR3 region has 14 residues. Germline CDR1 reads SGHNT; CDR2 reads YYREEE (reference sequence). The CDR3 spells CASSPGLISYEQYF. The CDR3 DNA follows: TGTGCCAGCAGTCCAGGACTAATCTCCTACGAGCAGTACTTC. The full variable domain, with the rest looked up from reference TRBV5-4 and TRBJ2-7, is ETGVTQSPTHLIKTRGQQVTLRCSSQSGHNTVSWYQQALGQGPQFIFQYYREEENGRGNFPPRFSGLQFPNYSSELNVNALELDDSALYLCASSPGLISYEQYFGPGTRLTVT.

The chain is built from TRBV27 and TRBJ2-5, with D unresolved. The J call may be wrong; the DNA end is better matched by TRBJ2-7. The CDR3 has 11 residues. CDR1 MNHEY and CDR2 SMNVEV come from the germline V gene (reference sequence). The CDR3 spells CASRGLYEQYF. CDR3 DNA: TGTGCCAGCCGCGGCCTCTACGAGCAGTACTTC.

Only one count was recorded for this clone. This chain connects TRBV5-4 to TRBJ1-5; TRBD1 agrees at 8 bases. The V segment lost 0 bases and the J segment 2 bases; nucleotides outside the gene matches: 1. The CDR3 runs to 15 residues. The germline gives CDR1 SGHNT, CDR2 YYREEE (reference sequence). The chain's CDR3 is CASSLAGGGNQPQHF. DNA of the CDR3: TGTGCCAGCAGCTTGGCAGGGGGCGGCAATCAGCCCCAGCATTTT.

Only a few counts were recorded for this clone. The chain has TRBV9 and TRBJ2-3; 9 nucleotides match TRBD2. The CDR3 totals 17 residues. J was trimmed by 2 bases and V by 0 bases; bases with no gene match: 7. Per the germline V gene, CDR1 is SGDLS and CDR2 is YYNGEE. CDR3 sequence (DNA): TGTGCCAGCAGCGTAGATCCTAGCGGGGCACACACAGATACGCAGTATTTT. Translating it yields CASSVDPSGAHTDTQYF. Drawing the rest from reference TRBV9 and TRBJ2-3, the complete variable domain is DSGVTQTPKHLITATGQRVTLRCSPRSGDLSVYWYQQSLDQGLQFLIQYYNGEERAKGNILERFSAQQFPDLHSELNLSSLELGDSALYFCASSVDPSGAHTDTQYFGPGTRLTVL.

V is TRBV5-1 and J is TRBJ1-1; 8 bases match TRBD1. V lost 7 bases, J lost 11 bases, and 19 bases stayed unmatched. Germline values: CDR1 SGHRS, CDR2 YFSETQ. CDR3 length: 15 amino acids. The CDR3 DNA follows: TGCGCCAGCCGCGAAGCCGGGACAGGAGGTATGAGGGCTTTCTTT. As protein: CASREAGTGGMRAFF. Full variable domain (rest looked up from reference TRBV5-1 and TRBJ1-1): KAGVTQTPRYLIKTRGQQVTLSCSPISGHRSVSWYQQTPGQGLQFLFEYFSETQRNKGNFPGRFSGRQFSNSRSEMNVSTLELGDSALYLCASREAGTGGMRAFFGQGTRLTVV.

This chain uses TRBV5-4 with TRBJ2-2, with 11 bases fitting TRBD2. The CDR3 consists of 17 residues. CDR1 is SGHNT, CDR2 YYREEE, per germline (reference sequence). Unmatched junction bases numbered 7, after V lost 2 bases and J lost 4 bases. CDR3 coding DNA: TGTGCCAGCAGCTTAGAAACTAGCGGGAGAATCACCGGGGAGCTGTTTTTT. Encoded protein: CASSLETSGRITGELFF.

V usage is TRBV4-1 and J usage is TRBJ1-6; 8 bases line up with TRBD1. The V gene's germline CDR1 is MGHRA and CDR2 YSYEKL. The CDR3 is 22 amino acids. Trimming took 0 bases from V and 0 from J; bases not matched to a gene: 16. The chain's CDR3 is CASSQDPTPPAGGPSYNSPLHF. CDR3 bases: TGCGCCAGCAGCCAAGATCCCACACCCCCTGCAGGGGGCCCCTCCTATAATTCACCCCTCCACTTT.

This clone was observed once. V is TRBV5-6 and J is TRBJ2-7, with 7 bases that match TRBD1. The CDR3 is 14 amino acids. Germline CDR1 and CDR2: SGHDT and YYEEEE. The V segment lost 10 bases and the J segment 0 bases; nucleotides outside the gene matches: 10. The CDR3 DNA is TGTGCCGGACATCGACAGGGAGACTCCTACGAGCAGTACTTC. Translating gives CAGHRQGDSYEQYF.

Comment on this clone: A junction end diverges from the germline sequence, so it may reflect a read error. J is TRBJ1-2 and V is TRBV7-9; D is undetermined. The CDR3 length is 12 residues. Germline V gene data show CDR1 as SEHNR and CDR2 as FQNEAQ (reference sequence). The CDR3 DNA reads as TGTTCCAGCAGCCAAACTAACTATGGCTACACCTTC. This gives the protein CSSSQTNYGYTF.

The CDR3 loop reads CASSLTQLAGVSSTDTQYF. The CDR3 DNA is TGTGCCAGCAGCTTGACCCAACTAGCGGGGGTATCTAGCACAGATACGCAGTATTTT. The chain uses TRBV5-4 and TRBJ2-3; 11 bases map to TRBD2. The CDR3 is 19 residues long. Trimming cost V 1 base and J 0 bases; bases outside gene matches: 10. Looked up from germline, CDR1 is SGHNT and CDR2 is YYREEE (reference sequence).

The chain employs TRBV27 and TRBJ2-7; TRBD1 aligns across 10 bases. J lost 2 bases, V lost 5 bases, and 9 bases had no gene match. The CDR3 runs 16 residues. Germline CDR1 MNHEY, CDR2 SMNVEV (reference sequence). The CDR3 loop is CASSTMTGGYPYEQYF. In DNA form, the CDR3 reads TGTGCCAGCAGTACCATGACAGGGGGCTACCCCTACGAGCAGTACTTC.